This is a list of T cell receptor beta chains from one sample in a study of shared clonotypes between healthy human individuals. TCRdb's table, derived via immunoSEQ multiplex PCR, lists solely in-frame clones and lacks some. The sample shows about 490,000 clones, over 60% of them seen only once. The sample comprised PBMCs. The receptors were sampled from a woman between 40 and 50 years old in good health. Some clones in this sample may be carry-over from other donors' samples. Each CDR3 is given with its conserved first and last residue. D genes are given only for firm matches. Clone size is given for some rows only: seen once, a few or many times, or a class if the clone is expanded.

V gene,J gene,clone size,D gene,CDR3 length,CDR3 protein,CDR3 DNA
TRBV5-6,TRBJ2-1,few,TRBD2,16,CASSLQLAGGLNEQFF,TGTGCCAGCAGCTTGCAACTAGCGGGAGGGCTCAATGAGCAGTTCTTC
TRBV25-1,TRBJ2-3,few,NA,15,CASSSGYDGTDTQYF,TGTGCCAGCAGTTCAGGTTATGATGGCACAGATACGCAGTATTTT
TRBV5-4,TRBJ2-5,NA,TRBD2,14,CASSLPGGRETQYF,TGTGCCAGCAGCTTGCCGGGAGGTAGAGAGACCCAGTACTTC
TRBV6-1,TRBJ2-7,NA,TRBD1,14,CASSASSGGGEQYF,TGTGCCAGCAGTGCCTCTTCAGGGGGCGGCGAGCAGTACTTC
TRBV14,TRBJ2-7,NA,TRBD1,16,CASSQGTGVRPYEQYF,TGTGCCAGCAGCCAAGGAACAGGGGTTCGCCCCTACGAGCAGTACTTC
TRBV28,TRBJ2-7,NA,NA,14,CASSLWQGSSEQYF,TGTGCCAGCAGTTTGTGGCAGGGGAGTTCTGAGCAGTACTTC
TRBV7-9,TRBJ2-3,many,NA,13,CASTSGGIDTQYF,TGTGCCAGCACCTCTGGGGGGATAGATACGCAGTATTTT
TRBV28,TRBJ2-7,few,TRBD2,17,CASTNSGGGGLTYEQYF,TGTGCCAGCACCAACTCCGGGGGGGGCGGCCTTACCTACGAGCAGTACTTC
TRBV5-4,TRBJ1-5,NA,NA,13,CASSEGGNQPQHF,TGTGCCAGCAGCGAGGGTGGCAATCAGCCCCAGCATTTT
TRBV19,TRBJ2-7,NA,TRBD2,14,CASSTQAGPHEQYF,TGTGCCAGTAGTACCCAAGCGGGACCCCACGAGCAGTACTTC
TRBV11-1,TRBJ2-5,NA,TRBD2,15,CASSAGDQAQETQYF,TGTGCCAGCAGCGCGGGGGACCAGGCACAAGAGACCCAGTACTTC
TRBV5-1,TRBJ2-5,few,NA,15,CASSLGTGSMETQYF,TGCGCCAGCAGCTTGGGAACCGGGAGTATGGAGACCCAGTACTTC
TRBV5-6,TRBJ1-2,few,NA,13,CASTDKSNYGYTF,TGTGCCAGCACCGACAAATCTAACTATGGCTACACCTTC
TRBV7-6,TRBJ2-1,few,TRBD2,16,CASSLDLAGAMNEQFF,TGTGCCAGCAGCTTAGACTTAGCGGGAGCTATGAATGAGCAGTTCTTC
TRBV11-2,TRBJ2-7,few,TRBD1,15,CASSLEGQGIYEQYF,TGTGCCAGCAGCTTAGAGGGACAGGGTATTTACGAGCAGTACTTC
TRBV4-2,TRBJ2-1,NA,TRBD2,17,CASSPKGGRAAYNEQFF,TGTGCCAGCAGCCCCAAGGGCGGGAGGGCCGCCTACAATGAGCAGTTCTTC
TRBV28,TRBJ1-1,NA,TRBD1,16,CASSFLPGQGNTEAFF,TGTGCCAGCAGTTTTCTACCCGGACAGGGAAACACTGAAGCTTTCTTT
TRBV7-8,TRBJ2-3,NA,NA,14,CASSPARSTDTQYF,TGTGCCAGCAGCCCAGCGAGGAGCACAGATACGCAGTATTTT
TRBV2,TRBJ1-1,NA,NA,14,CASSGRVGYTEAFF,TGTGCCAGCAGTGGCCGCGTAGGGTACACTGAAGCTTTCTTT
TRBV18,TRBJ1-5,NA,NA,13,CASSPGQGQPQHF,TGTGCCAGCTCACCGGGGCAGGGACAGCCCCAGCATTTT
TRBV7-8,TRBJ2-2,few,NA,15,CASSLARAGTGELFF,TGTGCCAGCAGCTTAGCGAGGGCGGGCACCGGGGAGCTGTTTTTT
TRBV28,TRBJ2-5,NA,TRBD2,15,CASSSSTSGEETQYF,TGTGCCAGCAGTTCCTCGACTAGCGGGGAAGAGACCCAGTACTTC
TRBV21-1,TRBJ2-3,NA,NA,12,CATRQATDTQYF,TGTGCCACGCGACAGGCCACAGATACGCAGTATTTT
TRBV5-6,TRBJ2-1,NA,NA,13,CASSSLAYNEQFF,TGTGCCAGCAGCTCACTAGCCTACAATGAGCAGTTCTTC
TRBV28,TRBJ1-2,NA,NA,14,CASSLTRFDYGYTF,TGTGCCAGCAGTTTAACACGATTTGACTATGGCTACACCTTC
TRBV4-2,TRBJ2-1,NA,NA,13,CASSQDRDNEQFF,TGTGCCAGCAGCCAAGATCGGGACAATGAGCAGTTCTTC
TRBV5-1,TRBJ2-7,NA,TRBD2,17,CASSHPLAGGAGDEQYF,TGCGCCAGCAGCCATCCCTTAGCGGGAGGGGCCGGCGACGAGCAGTACTTC
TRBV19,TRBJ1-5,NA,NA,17,CASSTKGGGFSNQPQHF,TGTGCCAGTAGTACAAAGGGGGGAGGGTTCAGCAATCAGCCCCAGCATTTT
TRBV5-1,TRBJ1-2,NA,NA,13,CASSLVDSYGYTF,TGCGCCAGCAGCTTGGTGGACAGCTATGGCTACACCTTC
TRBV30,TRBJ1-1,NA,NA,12,CAWSPSGTEAFF,TGTGCCTGGAGCCCATCGGGCACTGAAGCTTTCTTT
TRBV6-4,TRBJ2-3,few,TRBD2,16,CASSDEGGSGTDTQYF,TGTGCCAGCAGTGACGAGGGCGGGAGCGGCACAGATACGCAGTATTTT
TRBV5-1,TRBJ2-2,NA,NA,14,CASSFSSNTGELFF,TGCGCCAGCAGCTTTTCCTCGAACACCGGGGAGCTGTTTTTT
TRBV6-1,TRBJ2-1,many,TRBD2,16,CASSEEGGRAYNEQFF,TGTGCCAGCAGTGAAGAGGGCGGGAGGGCCTACAATGAGCAGTTCTTC
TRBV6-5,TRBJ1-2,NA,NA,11,CASSPGYGYTF,TGTGCCAGCAGTCCAGGCTATGGCTACACCTTC
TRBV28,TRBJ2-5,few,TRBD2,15,CASSTLAGGGETQYF,TGTGCCAGCAGCACGCTAGCGGGAGGTGGGGAGACCCAGTACTTC
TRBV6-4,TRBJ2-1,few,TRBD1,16,CASSESTGTGGNEQFF,TGTGCCAGCAGTGAGTCGACAGGGACAGGGGGCAATGAGCAGTTCTTC
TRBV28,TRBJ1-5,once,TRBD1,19,CASIPTPARQGTSNQPQHF,TGTGCCAGCATCCCAACCCCCGCCCGACAGGGGACGAGCAATCAGCCCCAGCATTTT
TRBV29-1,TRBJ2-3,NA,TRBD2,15,CSVEDVGGAGDTQYF,TGCAGCGTTGAAGACGTTGGGGGAGCGGGGGATACGCAGTATTTT
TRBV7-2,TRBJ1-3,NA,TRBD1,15,CASSLRTGSGNTIYF,TGTGCCAGCAGCCTCCGGACAGGGTCCGGAAACACCATATATTTT
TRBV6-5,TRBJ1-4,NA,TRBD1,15,CASSAAGTGDEKLFF,TGTGCCAGCAGTGCTGCCGGGACAGGGGATGAAAAACTGTTTTTT
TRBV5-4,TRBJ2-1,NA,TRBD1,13,CASSPQGYNEQFF,TGTGCCAGCAGCCCACAGGGGTACAATGAGCAGTTCTTC
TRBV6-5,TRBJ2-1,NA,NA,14,CASSYSGGSNEQFF,TGTGCCAGCAGTTACTCTGGTGGATCGAATGAGCAGTTCTTC
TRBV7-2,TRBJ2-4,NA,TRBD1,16,CASGGPGQGFKNIQYF,TGTGCCAGCGGAGGACCGGGACAGGGGTTCAAAAACATTCAGTACTTC
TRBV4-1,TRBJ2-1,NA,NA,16,CASSQDRYLVHNEQFF,TGCGCCAGCAGCCAAGATCGGTACCTCGTTCACAATGAGCAGTTCTTC
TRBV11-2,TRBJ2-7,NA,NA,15,CASSFIGVRYHEQYF,TGTGCCAGCAGCTTTATTGGAGTAAGGTATCACGAGCAGTACTTC
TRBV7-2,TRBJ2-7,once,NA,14,CASSLAGPLYEQYF,TGTGCCAGCAGCTTAGCCGGGCCTCTCTACGAGCAGTACTTC